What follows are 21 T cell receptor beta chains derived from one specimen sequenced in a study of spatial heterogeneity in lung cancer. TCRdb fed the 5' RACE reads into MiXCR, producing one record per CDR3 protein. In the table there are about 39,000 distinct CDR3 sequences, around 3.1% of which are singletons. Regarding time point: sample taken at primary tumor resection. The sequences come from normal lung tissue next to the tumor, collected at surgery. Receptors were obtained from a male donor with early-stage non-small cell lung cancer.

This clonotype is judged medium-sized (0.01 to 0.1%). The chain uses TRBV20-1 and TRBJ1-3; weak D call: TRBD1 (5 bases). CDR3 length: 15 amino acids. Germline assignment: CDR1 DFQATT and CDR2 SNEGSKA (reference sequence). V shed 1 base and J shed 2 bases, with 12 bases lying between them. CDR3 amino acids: CSARVGRTPGNTIYF. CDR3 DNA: TGCAGTGCTAGAGTGGGACGGACTCCTGGAAACACCATATATTTT.

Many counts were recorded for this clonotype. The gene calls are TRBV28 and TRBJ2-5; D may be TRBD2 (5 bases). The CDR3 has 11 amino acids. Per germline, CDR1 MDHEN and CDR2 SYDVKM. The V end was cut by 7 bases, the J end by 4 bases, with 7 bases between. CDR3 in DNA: TGTGCCAGCACTAGCCGAGAGACCCAGTACTTC. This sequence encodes CASTSRETQYF.

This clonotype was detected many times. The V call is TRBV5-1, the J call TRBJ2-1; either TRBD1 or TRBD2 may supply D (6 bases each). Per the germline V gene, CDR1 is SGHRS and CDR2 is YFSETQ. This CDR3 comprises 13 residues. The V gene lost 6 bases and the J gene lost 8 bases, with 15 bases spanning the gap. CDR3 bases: TGCGCCAGCAATACGGACGGGGGCGATGAGCAGTTCTTC. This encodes CASNTDGGDEQFF.

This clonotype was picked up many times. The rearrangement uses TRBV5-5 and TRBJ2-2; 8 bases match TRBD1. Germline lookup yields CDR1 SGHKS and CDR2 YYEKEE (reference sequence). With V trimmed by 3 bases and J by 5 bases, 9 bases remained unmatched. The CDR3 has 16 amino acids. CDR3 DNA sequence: TGTGCCAGCAGCTCTTCCCCAGGGGGCCGTACCGGGGAGCTGTTTTTT. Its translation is CASSSSPGGRTGELFF.

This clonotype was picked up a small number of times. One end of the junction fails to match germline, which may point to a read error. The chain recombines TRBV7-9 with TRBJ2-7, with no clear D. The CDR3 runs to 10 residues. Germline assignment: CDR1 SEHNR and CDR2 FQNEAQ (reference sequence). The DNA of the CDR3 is TGTGCCAGCAGCTTAGACCGGCCACACTTC. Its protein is CASSLDRPHF.

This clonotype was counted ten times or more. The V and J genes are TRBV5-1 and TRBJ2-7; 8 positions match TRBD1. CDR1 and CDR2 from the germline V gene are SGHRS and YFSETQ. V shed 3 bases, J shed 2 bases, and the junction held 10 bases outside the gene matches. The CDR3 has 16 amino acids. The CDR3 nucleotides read TGCGCCAGCAGCTCCCGACCGGACAGGGCAGCCTACGAGCAGTACTTC. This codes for CASSSRPDRAAYEQYF.

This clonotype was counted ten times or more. The DNA for the CDR3 is TGCAGAGGGACAGGGGGAAAGGGGACTGAAGCTTTCTTT. Encoded protein: CRGTGGKGTEAFF. The chain links TRBV29-1 to TRBJ1-1; the match to TRBD1 covers 11 bases. Germline V lookup: CDR1 SQVTM, CDR2 ANQGSEA. The CDR3 covers 13 residues.

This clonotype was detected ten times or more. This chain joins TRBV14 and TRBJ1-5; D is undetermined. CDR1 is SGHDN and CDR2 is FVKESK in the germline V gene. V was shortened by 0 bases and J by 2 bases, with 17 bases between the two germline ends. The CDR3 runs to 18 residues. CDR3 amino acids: CASSQDKAPMEGNQPQHF. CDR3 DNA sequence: TGTGCCAGCAGCCAAGATAAGGCGCCCATGGAGGGCAATCAGCCCCAGCATTTT.

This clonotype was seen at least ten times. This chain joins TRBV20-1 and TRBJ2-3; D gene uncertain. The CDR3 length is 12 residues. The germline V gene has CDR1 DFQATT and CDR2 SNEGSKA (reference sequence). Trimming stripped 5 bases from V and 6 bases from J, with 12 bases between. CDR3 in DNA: TGCAGTGCTGGCACCAGCATTGATACGCAGTATTTT. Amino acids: CSAGTSIDTQYF.

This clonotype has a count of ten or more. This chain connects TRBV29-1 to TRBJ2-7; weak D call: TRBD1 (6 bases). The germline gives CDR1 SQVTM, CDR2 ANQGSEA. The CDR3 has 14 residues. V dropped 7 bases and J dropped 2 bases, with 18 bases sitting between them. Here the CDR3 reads CSALQGTGTYEQYF. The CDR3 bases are TGCAGCGCCCTACAGGGAACTGGAACCTACGAGCAGTACTTC.

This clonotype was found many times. CDR3: CSVETGQGTTDTQYF. For the CDR3, the DNA is TGCAGCGTTGAGACCGGACAGGGAACCACAGATACGCAGTATTTT. The rearrangement uses TRBV29-1 and TRBJ2-3; 8 bases align to TRBD1. In germline, CDR1 is SQVTM, CDR2 ANQGSEA. The CDR3 loop spans 15 amino acids. With 3 bases clipped from V and 2 bases from J, the junction kept 7 bases outside the gene matches.

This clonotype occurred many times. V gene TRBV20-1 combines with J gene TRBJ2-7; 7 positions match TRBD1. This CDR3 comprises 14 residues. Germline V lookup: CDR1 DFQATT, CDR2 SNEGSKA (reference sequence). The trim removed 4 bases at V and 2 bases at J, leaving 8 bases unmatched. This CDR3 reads CSATTMTGTYEQYF. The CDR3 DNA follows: TGCAGTGCTACCACGATGACAGGGACCTACGAGCAGTACTTC.

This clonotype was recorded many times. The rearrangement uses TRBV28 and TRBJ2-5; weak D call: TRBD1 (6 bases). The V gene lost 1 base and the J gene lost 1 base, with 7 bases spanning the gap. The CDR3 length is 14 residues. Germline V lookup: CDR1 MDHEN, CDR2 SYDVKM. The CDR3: CASSLLGAQETQYF. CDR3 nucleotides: TGTGCCAGCAGTTTATTGGGGGCCCAAGAGACCCAGTACTTC.

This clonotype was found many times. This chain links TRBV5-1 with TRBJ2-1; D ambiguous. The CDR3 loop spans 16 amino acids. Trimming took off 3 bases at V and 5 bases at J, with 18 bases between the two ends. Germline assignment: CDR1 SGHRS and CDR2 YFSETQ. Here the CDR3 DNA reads TGCGCCAGCAGCTACGGACCCCTGGGCCCTAACAATGAGCAGTTCTTC. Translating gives CASSYGPLGPNNEQFF.

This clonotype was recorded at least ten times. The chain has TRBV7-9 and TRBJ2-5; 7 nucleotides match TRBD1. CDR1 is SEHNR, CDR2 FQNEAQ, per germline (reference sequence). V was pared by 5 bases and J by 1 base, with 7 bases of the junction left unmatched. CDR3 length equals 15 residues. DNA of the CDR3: TGTGCCAGCAGCGCGAGGGACAGCAGCCAAGAGACCCAGTACTTC. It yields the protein CASSARDSSQETQYF.

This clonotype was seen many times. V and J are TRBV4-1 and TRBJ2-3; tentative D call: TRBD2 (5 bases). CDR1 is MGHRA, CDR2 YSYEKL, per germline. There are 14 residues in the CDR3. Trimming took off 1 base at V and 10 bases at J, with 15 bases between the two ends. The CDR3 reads CASSQGARDLSQYF. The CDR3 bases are TGCGCCAGCAGCCAAGGGGCTCGGGATCTGTCGCAGTATTTT.

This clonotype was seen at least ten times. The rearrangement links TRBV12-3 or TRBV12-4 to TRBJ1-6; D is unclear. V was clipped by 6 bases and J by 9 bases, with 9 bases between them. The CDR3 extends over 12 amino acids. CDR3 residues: CASSHYRSPLHF. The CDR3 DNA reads TGTGCCAGCAGCCATTACCGTTCACCCCTCCACTTT.

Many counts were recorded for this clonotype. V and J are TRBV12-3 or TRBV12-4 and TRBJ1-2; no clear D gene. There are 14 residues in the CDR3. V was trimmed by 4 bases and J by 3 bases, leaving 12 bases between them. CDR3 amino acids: CASSSLDGDYGYTF. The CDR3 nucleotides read TGTGCCAGCAGTTCCCTCGACGGAGACTATGGCTACACCTTC.

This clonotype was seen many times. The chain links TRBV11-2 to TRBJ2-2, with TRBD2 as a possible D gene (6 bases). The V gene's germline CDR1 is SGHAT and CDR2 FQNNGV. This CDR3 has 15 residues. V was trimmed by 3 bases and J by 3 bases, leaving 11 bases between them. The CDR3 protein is CASSFSSGYTGELFF. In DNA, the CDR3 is TGTGCCAGCAGCTTTAGCAGCGGGTACACCGGGGAGCTGTTTTTT.

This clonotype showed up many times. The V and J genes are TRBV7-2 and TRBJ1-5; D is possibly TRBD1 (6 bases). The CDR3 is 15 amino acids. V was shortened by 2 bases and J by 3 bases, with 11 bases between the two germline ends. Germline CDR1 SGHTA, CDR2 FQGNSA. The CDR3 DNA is TGTGCCAGCAGCTTAACAGGGAAGGTCAATCAGCCCCAGCATTTT. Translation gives CASSLTGKVNQPQHF.

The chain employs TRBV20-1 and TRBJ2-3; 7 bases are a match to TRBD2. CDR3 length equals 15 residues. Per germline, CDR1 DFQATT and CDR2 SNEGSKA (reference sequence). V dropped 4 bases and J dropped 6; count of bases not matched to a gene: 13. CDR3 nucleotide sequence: TGCAGTGCTAATACCTTCAGCGGGACTGGGGATACGCAGTATTTT. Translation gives CSANTFSGTGDTQYF.